This T cell receptor (beta chain) was sequenced for a study of OX40 agonist ivuxolimab in advanced cancers. The cohort excluded patients with autoimmune disease history or systemic immunosuppression. Here immunoSEQ multiplex PCR was the method, and the copy in TCRdb shows in-frame clones only, minus some. This table holds 65,000 or so clones, 86% found once. The V gene's germline CDR1 is SGHNT and CDR2 YENEEA. V dropped 5 bases and J dropped 4 bases, with 20 bases sitting between them. The CDR3 contains 16 residues. The chain couples TRBV11-3 to TRBJ1-1; D might be TRBD1 (5 bases). The receptor's source is an adult with an advanced solid tumor such as melanoma, head and neck, liver or kidney cancer. This sample comprised CD4+ or CD8+ T cells sorted from blood, obtained in a trial of the OX40 agonist ivuxolimab. CDR3 coding DNA: TGTGCCAGCAGCCCAAGGGGAGTTCGCGGGGGCACTGAAGCTTTCTTT. It codes for CASSPRGVRGGTEAFF.